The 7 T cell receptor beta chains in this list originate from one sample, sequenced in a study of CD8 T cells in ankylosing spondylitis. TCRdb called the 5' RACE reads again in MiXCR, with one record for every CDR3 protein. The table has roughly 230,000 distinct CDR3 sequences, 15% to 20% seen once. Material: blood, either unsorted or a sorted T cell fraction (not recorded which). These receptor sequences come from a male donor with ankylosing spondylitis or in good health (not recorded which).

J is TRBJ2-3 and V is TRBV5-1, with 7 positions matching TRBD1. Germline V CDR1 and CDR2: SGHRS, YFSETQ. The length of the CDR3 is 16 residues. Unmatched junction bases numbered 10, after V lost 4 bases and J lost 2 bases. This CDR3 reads CASSNYGTEHTDTQYF. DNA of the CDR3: TGCGCCAGCAGCAACTACGGGACAGAACACACAGATACGCAGTATTTT.

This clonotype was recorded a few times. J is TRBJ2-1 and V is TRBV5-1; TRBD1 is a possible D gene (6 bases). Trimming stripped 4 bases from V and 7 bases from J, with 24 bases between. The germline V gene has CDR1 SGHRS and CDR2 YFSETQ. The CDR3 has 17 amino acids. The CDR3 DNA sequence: TGCGCCAGCAGCCCCGAACAGGGTGCGGATTTACGGAATGAGCAGTTCTTC. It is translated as CASSPEQGADLRNEQFF.

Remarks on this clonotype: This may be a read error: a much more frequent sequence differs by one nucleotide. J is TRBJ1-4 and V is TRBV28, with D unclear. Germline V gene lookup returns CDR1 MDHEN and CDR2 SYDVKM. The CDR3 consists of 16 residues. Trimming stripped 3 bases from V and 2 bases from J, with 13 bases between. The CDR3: CASSFSPGSTNEKLFF. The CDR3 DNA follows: TGTGCCAGCAGTTTTTCCCCGGGTTCGACTAATGAAAAACTGTTTTTT.

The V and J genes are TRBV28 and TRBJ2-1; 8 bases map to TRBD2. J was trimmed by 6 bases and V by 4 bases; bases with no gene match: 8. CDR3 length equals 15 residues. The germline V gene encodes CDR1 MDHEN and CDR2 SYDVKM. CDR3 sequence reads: CASSWDGRATNEQFF. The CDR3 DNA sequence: TGTGCCAGCAGTTGGGACGGGAGGGCCACCAATGAGCAGTTCTTC.

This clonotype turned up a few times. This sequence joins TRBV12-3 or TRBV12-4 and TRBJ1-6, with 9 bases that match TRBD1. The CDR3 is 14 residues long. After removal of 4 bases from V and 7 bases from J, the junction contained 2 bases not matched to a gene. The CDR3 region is CASSWGTGNSPLHF. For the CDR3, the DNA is TGTGCCAGCAGTTGGGGGACAGGGAATTCACCCCTCCACTTT.

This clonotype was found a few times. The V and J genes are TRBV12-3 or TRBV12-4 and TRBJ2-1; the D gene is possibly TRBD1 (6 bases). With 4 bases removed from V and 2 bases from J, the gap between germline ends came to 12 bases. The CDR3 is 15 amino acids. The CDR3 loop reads CASSSPGQPYNEQFF. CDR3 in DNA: TGTGCCAGCAGTTCACCGGGACAACCCTACAATGAGCAGTTCTTC.

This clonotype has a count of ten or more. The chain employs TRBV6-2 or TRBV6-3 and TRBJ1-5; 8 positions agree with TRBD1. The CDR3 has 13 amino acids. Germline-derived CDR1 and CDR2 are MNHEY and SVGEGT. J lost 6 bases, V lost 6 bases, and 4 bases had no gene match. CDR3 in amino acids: CASSPGGGQPQHF. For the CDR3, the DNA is TGTGCCAGCAGCCCAGGGGGCGGTCAGCCCCAGCATTTT.